This T cell receptor beta chain comes out of a study of blood T cells in healthy people across ages. Then a second PCR, running roughly 7 to 11 cycles, was carried out with a sample-barcoded 5' primer and a J-beta primer mix. A template-switch adaptor that had 12 random nucleotides put a tag on each cDNA molecule. MiXCR was run by TCRdb on the 5' RACE reads, yielding one entry per CDR3 protein. The table has some 1.6 million distinct CDR3 sequences, approximately 32% seen once. The CDR3 extends over 13 amino acids. Trimming removed 5 bases from V and 6 bases from J, with 10 bases in between. Germline V lookup: CDR1 SEHNR, CDR2 FQNEAQ (reference sequence). Whole-study findings and limits: Both naive CD4+ cell counts and diversity were greater in long-lived donors than in aged donors. Per million T cells, TCR beta diversity dropped about linearly as age rose.

About this clonotype: Its antigen is unknown.

Sequenced input: blood. The receptor's source is a woman aged 25-40 years in good health. V usage is TRBV7-9 and J usage is TRBJ2-2; D is unresolved. The CDR3 DNA reads as TGTGCCAGCAGCGCTTTGGTTTCCGGGGAGCTGTTTTTT. It codes for CASSALVSGELFF.